This record looks at one T cell receptor (beta chain) sequence and its context. Its matching antigen is unknown. The V gene end was trimmed by 1 base and the J gene end by 1 base; junction bases not matched to a gene: 3. The CDR3 extends over 16 amino acids. Germline V gives CDR1 SGHRS, CDR2 YFSETQ. The data were obtained in a study of T-cell reconstitution after alpha-beta-depleted transplantation in children. Study-wide results and limits: Reported findings indicate that, about two months after transplant, alpha-beta T cells came from several hundred expanded clones, which were derived from non-depleted graft cells.

During its preparation, the TCRbeta library received unique molecular identifiers. Each CDR3 protein is one row after TCRdb ran MiXCR on the PCR reads. The sample lists approximately 400,000 distinct CDR3 sequences; roughly 15% were seen once. The J gene is TRBJ2-3, the V gene TRBV5-1, with TRBD2 identical over 10 bases. This sample comprised PBMCs, mostly from graft donor cells, obtained 360 days after TCRalphabeta/CD19-depleted stem cell transplant. The sequence was obtained from a boy younger than two who had a stem cell transplant for Wiskott-Aldrich syndrome, so the T cells may come from the graft donor. The CDR3 sequence is CASSLPGTSGTDTQYF. The CDR3 coding sequence is TGCGCCAGCAGCTTGCCCGGGACTAGCGGCACAGATACGCAGTATTTT.